This section outlines one T cell receptor beta chain sequence together with its context. This sample is part of a study of blood T cell repertoires in COVID-19. At the level of the study: Samples came from the United States, Italy and Spain, spanning acute and convalescent COVID-19. Sources were T cells, B-cell-depleted T cells, or PBMCs; the material itself was cDNA or gDNA.

CDR1 MGHDK and CDR2 SYGVNS come from the germline V gene. The CDR3 has 16 amino acids. J gave up 3 bases and V 5 bases, and 8 bases lay outside the gene matches. In the original workflow: Reference gene primer amplification gave nucleated cell count estimates. The protocol was immunoSEQ multiplex PCR, while the TCRdb copy is restricted to in-frame clones and leaves out a portion. V, J and clone size reflect that table, while D and trimming were determined from the DNA. The sample has some 260,000 clones, roughly 83% seen once. The sequencing input was peripheral blood. The TCR sequence derives from an elderly man with acute or convalescent COVID-19. The chain couples TRBV25-1 to TRBJ1-1; TRBD1 aligns across 11 bases. The CDR3 is CASSPGDRGGYTEAFF. CDR3 coding DNA: TGTGCCAGCAGTCCCGGGGACAGGGGGGGGTACACTGAAGCTTTCTTT.